This T cell receptor beta chain was found in a study of persistence of HIV-infected CD4 T cells. The libraries were made with immunoSEQ version 4 in survey mode. Assay used: immunoSEQ multiplex PCR; TCRdb lists only in-frame clones, some missing. The sample carries 50,000 to 65,000 clones, roughly 75% recorded once. In germline, CDR1 is MNHNS, CDR2 SASEGT. The CDR3 is made up of 13 amino acids. Between the trimmed V and J ends, which lost 3 bases and 3 bases, there was a span of 8 bases. As regards this clone: What it binds is unknown.

An overlapping HIV-1 Gag peptide pool stimulated these cells at 0.95 to 1 ug/peptide/mL. CD40L/CD69 double-negative CD45RO-high memory CD4+ T cells were collected. This clonotype was obtained from an adult man with HIV who was CMV-seropositive. V usage is TRBV6-1 and J usage is TRBJ1-1, with unresolved D. Sequencing used CD4+ T cells sorted from PBMCs after approximately 18-hour stimulation, obtained from a patient who received antiretroviral therapy. The CDR3 nucleotides read TGTGCCAGCAGTGACCGACGGCACACTGAAGCTTTCTTT. Protein: CASSDRRHTEAFF.